The 5 T cell receptor beta chains below were found in one sample sequenced in a study of blood T cell repertoires in COVID-19. TCRdb's table, derived via immunoSEQ multiplex PCR, lists solely in-frame clones and lacks some. The sample has more than 55,000 clones; approximately 90% are singletons. The source material was peripheral blood. The receptors originated from a human donor with active COVID-19. The donor label of this sample is uncertain.

The chain joins TRBV9 to TRBJ1-6; 8 bases agree with TRBD1. Germline CDR1 reads SGDLS; CDR2 reads YYNGEE. V shed 3 bases, J shed 5 bases, and the junction held 10 bases outside the gene matches. CDR3 length: 17 residues. This CDR3 reads CASSALPGQANNSPLHF. In DNA, the CDR3 is TGTGCCAGCAGCGCCTTACCGGGACAGGCAAATAATTCACCCCTCCACTTT.

The chain links TRBV6-2 or TRBV6-3 to TRBJ2-7; no clear D. Trimming stripped 3 bases from V and 0 bases from J, with 12 bases between. There are 15 residues in the CDR3. The germline V gene has CDR1 MNHEY and CDR2 SVGEGT. This chain's CDR3 is CASSYQRPGSYEQYF. CDR3 nucleotides: TGTGCCAGCAGTTATCAGAGGCCGGGCTCCTACGAGCAGTACTTC.

The V gene is TRBV10-3, the J gene TRBJ2-3, with 13 bases matching TRBD2. The germline V gene has CDR1 ENHRY and CDR2 SYGVKD. The V gene end was trimmed by 6 bases and the J gene end by 2 bases; junction bases not matched to a gene: 2. The CDR3 loop spans 15 amino acids. The CDR3 loop is CAIRGTSGVTDTQYF. CDR3 DNA: TGTGCCATCAGGGGGACTAGCGGGGTCACAGATACGCAGTATTTT.

The chain uses TRBV9 and TRBJ2-1, with 8 bases matching TRBD2. The V gene end was trimmed by 0 bases and the J gene end by 3 bases; junction bases not matched to a gene: 5. The CDR3 sequence is 16 residues long. Germline CDR1 and CDR2: SGDLS and YYNGEE. The CDR3 nucleotides read TGTGCCAGCAGCGTAGGAGGTAGCGGGAACTACAATGAGCAGTTCTTC. It specifies CASSVGGSGNYNEQFF.

The V call is TRBV5-6, the J call TRBJ2-1, with D perhaps matching TRBD2 (6 bases). Germline lookup yields CDR1 SGHDT and CDR2 YYEEEE. Deletions cut 3 bases from V and 5 bases from J, with 6 bases between. This CDR3 is 12 amino acids long. In DNA form, the CDR3 reads TGTGCCAGCAGCTGGGGGGACAATGAGCAGTTCTTC. It encodes CASSWGDNEQFF. The whole variable domain, filled in from reference TRBV5-6 and TRBJ2-1, reads DAGVTQSPTHLIKTRGQQVTLRCSPKSGHDTVSWYQQALGQGPQFIFQYYEEEERQRGNFPDRFSGHQFPNYSSELNVNALLLGDSALYLCASSWGDNEQFFGPGTRLTVL.